The 20 T cell receptor beta chains below come from one sample, sequenced in a study of cytomegalovirus exposure and HLA in healthy donors. Assay used: immunoSEQ multiplex PCR; TCRdb lists only in-frame clones, some missing. The table lists tens of thousands of clones, roughly 94% of them singletons. Sequencing input: PBMCs. The receptors originated from a young woman in good health and CMV-seronegative.

This chain joins TRBV4-1 and TRBJ2-7; TRBD2 is a possible D gene (6 bases). V shed 6 bases and J shed 4 bases, with 22 bases lying between them. Germline V gene data show CDR1 as MGHRA and CDR2 as YSYEKL. CDR3 length: 16 amino acids. The CDR3 protein is CASSLTSGSFLYEQYF. The CDR3 nucleotides are TGCGCCAGCAGTCTCACCTCCGGGAGCTTCTTATACGAGCAGTACTTC.

This clone has a single count. In DNA, the CDR3 is TGTGCCAGTAGTATAGGATCTAGCGGGGGCAATGAGCAGTTCTTC. This codes for CASSIGSSGGNEQFF. This chain joins TRBV19 and TRBJ2-1, with 10 bases aligning to TRBD2. The CDR3 loop spans 15 amino acids. The V segment lost 1 base and the J segment 6 bases; nucleotides outside the gene matches: 3. Germline CDR1 LNHDA, CDR2 SQIVND (reference sequence).

The chain employs TRBV7-3 and TRBJ2-7, with no clear D. The CDR3 runs 14 residues. Trimming removed 5 bases at V and 0 bases at J, with 11 bases between. Germline V gives CDR1 SGHTA, CDR2 FQGTGA. The chain's CDR3 is CASSLDWNSYEQYF. CDR3 sequence (DNA): TGTGCCAGCAGCCTAGACTGGAACTCCTACGAGCAGTACTTC. Filled out from reference TRBV7-3 and TRBJ2-7, the complete variable domain reads GAGVSQTPSNKVTEKGKYVELRCDPISGHTALYWYRQSLGQGPEFLIYFQGTGAADDSGLPNDRFFAVRPEGSVSTLKIQRTERGDSAVYLCASSLDWNSYEQYFGPGTRLTVT.

The rearrangement links TRBV6-7 to TRBJ2-3, with D possibly TRBD2 on 6 matching bases. TRBV6-7 qualifies as an ORF whose function is uncertain. This CDR3 spans 15 amino acids. Trimming left V 6 bases short and J 1 base short, with 14 bases between. Written as DNA, the CDR3 is TGTGCCAGCAGACTCTCGGGGGTGGGCACAGATACGCAGTATTTT. Its translation is CASRLSGVGTDTQYF.

This chain uses TRBV4-3 with TRBJ2-3; 9 bases fit TRBD2. The germline CDR1 and CDR2 sequences are LGHNA and YSLEER. This CDR3 contains 16 residues. Trimming removed 0 bases from V and 4 bases from J; junction bases left unmatched: 5. CDR3 nucleotides: TGCGCCAGCAGCCAAGAGAGAGCGGGGGGACCAGATACGCAGTATTTT. Protein sequence: CASSQERAGGPDTQYF.

This clone was counted once. The CDR3 here is CASSFPVSGNTIYF. In nucleotides, the CDR3 is TGTGCCAGCAGCTTTCCGGTTTCTGGAAACACCATATATTTT. The chain carries TRBV11-2 and TRBJ1-3; D gene ambiguous. Germline-derived CDR1 and CDR2 are SGHAT and FQNNGV. Trimming stripped 3 bases from V and 1 base from J, with 7 bases between. The CDR3 has 14 amino acids.

The chain couples TRBV5-5 to TRBJ2-2, with 7 bases lining up with TRBD1. V shed 0 bases, J shed 3 bases, and the junction held 5 bases outside the gene matches. The CDR3 contains 16 residues. Germline CDR1 is SGHKS and CDR2 is YYEKEE (reference sequence). CDR3 sequence: CASSLGGGLYTGELFF. The CDR3 DNA follows: TGTGCCAGCAGCTTGGGAGGGGGCTTGTACACCGGGGAGCTGTTTTTT.

This rearrangement joins TRBV6-6 to TRBJ2-7, with 12 nucleotides matching TRBD1. Germline V lookup: CDR1 MNHNY, CDR2 SVGAGI (reference sequence). This CDR3 contains 16 residues. V was pared by 4 bases and J by 7 bases, with 11 bases of the junction left unmatched. In DNA, the CDR3 is TGTGCCAGCAGTTTTAATACCGGGACAGGGGGCTGGGAGCAGTACTTC. Protein sequence: CASSFNTGTGGWEQYF.

The chain combines TRBV30 with TRBJ1-2; D unclear. Germline V gene sequence: CDR1 GTSNPN, CDR2 SVGIG (reference sequence). Trimming removed 0 bases from V and 3 bases from J, with 11 bases in between. CDR3 length: 14 amino acids. Here the CDR3 reads CAWSVSAGDYGYTF. The CDR3 DNA is TGTGCCTGGAGTGTGTCCGCCGGAGACTATGGCTACACCTTC. The complete variable domain, with remaining parts taken from reference TRBV30 and TRBJ1-2, reads SQTIHQWPATLVQPVGSPLSLECTVEGTSNPNLYWYRQAAGRGLQLLFYSVGIGQISSEVPQNLSASRPQDRQFILSSKKLLLSDSGFYLCAWSVSAGDYGYTFGSGTRLTVV.

This rearrangement joins TRBV15 to TRBJ2-2; 9 bases fit TRBD1. The CDR3 is 14 residues long. Germline CDR1 is LNHNV and CDR2 is YYDKDF (reference sequence). With V trimmed by 3 bases and J by 10 bases, 6 bases remained unmatched. The DNA of the CDR3 is TGTGCCACCAGCAGGGGACAGGGAGTCGAGGAGCTGTTTTTT. As protein: CATSRGQGVEELFF.

This chain joins TRBV6-5 and TRBJ1-5; the D is unclear. This CDR3 spans 13 amino acids. Trimming took off 2 bases at V and 9 bases at J, with 11 bases between the two ends. Germline V CDR1 and CDR2: MNHEY, SVGAGI. The CDR3 DNA reads TGTGCCAGCAGTTACAGCGCCGGAGGGCCCCAGCATTTT. Translation gives CASSYSAGGPQHF.

V usage is TRBV28 and J usage is TRBJ2-3; a weak D match, TRBD2 (5 bases). V lost 3 bases and J 2 bases, leaving 15 bases between the germline ends. The germline V gene encodes CDR1 MDHEN and CDR2 SYDVKM. The length of the CDR3 is 16 residues. The CDR3 region has the DNA TGTGCCAGCAGTTTCTACAAAGCGGCCTACACAGATACGCAGTATTTT. Translation gives CASSFYKAAYTDTQYF.

V and J are TRBV5-1 and TRBJ2-5; 8 bases map to TRBD2. CDR1 and CDR2 from the germline V gene are SGHRS and YFSETQ. The CDR3 totals 15 residues. Germline trimming cut 3 bases from V and 4 bases from J; bases unmatched to any gene: 8. The CDR3 coding sequence is TGCGCCAGCAGCTCCGCGGGGGGCAGACGAGAGACCCAGTACTTC. It specifies CASSSAGGRRETQYF. The variable domain in full, completed from reference TRBV5-1 and TRBJ2-5, reads KAGVTQTPRYLIKTRGQQVTLSCSPISGHRSVSWYQQTPGQGLQFLFEYFSETQRNKGNFPGRFSGRQFSNSRSEMNVSTLELGDSALYLCASSSAGGRRETQYFGPGTRLLVL.

The rearrangement links TRBV27 to TRBJ2-3; 7 nucleotides agree with TRBD2. CDR3 size: 14 residues. The germline gives CDR1 MNHEY, CDR2 SMNVEV (reference sequence). The ends lost 3 bases at V and 5 bases at J; junction bases unmatched: 5. As DNA, the CDR3 is TGTGCCAGCAGTTTTGGAGGGAGGGAAGATACGCAGTATTTT. Translated, it gives CASSFGGREDTQYF.

The V gene is TRBV19, the J gene TRBJ2-2; 7 bases are shared with TRBD1. The CDR3 totals 15 residues. In germline, CDR1 is LNHDA, CDR2 SQIVND (reference sequence). The V segment lost 4 bases and the J segment 6 bases; nucleotides outside the gene matches: 8. The CDR3 DNA follows: TGTGCCAGTAGTAGGGCAGACAGGGTGTCCGGGGAGCTGTTTTTT. It codes for CASSRADRVSGELFF.

Regarding this clone: Its ends do not fully match the called genes, so a read error is possible. This chain uses TRBV6-5 with TRBJ1-1; possibly TRBD1 for D (6 bases). Germline lookup yields CDR1 MNHEY and CDR2 SVGAGI. The CDR3 spans 14 residues. CDR3 bases: TGTGCCAGCACTTACAATACAGGGCTCACTGAAGCTTTCTTT. Protein sequence: CASTYNTGLTEAFF.

V gene TRBV10-3 combines with J gene TRBJ1-5; perhaps TRBD1 as D (6 bases). V gave up 3 bases and J gave up 3 bases, with 12 bases separating them. Germline values: CDR1 ENHRY, CDR2 SYGVKD. The CDR3 length is 15 residues. The CDR3: CAISDRDTPNQPQHF. In DNA, the CDR3 is TGTGCCATCAGTGATCGGGACACCCCCAATCAGCCCCAGCATTTT.

The table lists this clone with a count of one. This chain joins TRBV10-3 and TRBJ2-3; tentatively, D is TRBD1 (5 bases). Per the germline V gene, CDR1 is ENHRY and CDR2 is SYGVKD. V dropped 3 bases and J dropped 1 base, with 5 bases sitting between them. The length of the CDR3 is 13 residues. CDR3: CAISDRGTDTQYF. CDR3 coding DNA: TGTGCCATCAGTGACAGGGGCACAGATACGCAGTATTTT.

The V and J genes are TRBV19 and TRBJ2-7; the match to TRBD2 covers 12 bases. V was pared by 6 bases and J by 4 bases, with 10 bases of the junction left unmatched. The CDR3 sequence is 16 residues long. Per germline, CDR1 LNHDA and CDR2 SQIVND (reference sequence). The CDR3 coding sequence is TGTGCCAGTAGCTCTACTAGCGGGGGGCCCGAGTACGAGCAGTACTTC. Protein sequence: CASSSTSGGPEYEQYF.

The rearrangement joins TRBV29-1 to TRBJ1-1; 11 nucleotides line up with TRBD1. V lost 7 bases to trimming and J lost 1 base; unmatched junction nucleotides: 5. There are 14 residues in the CDR3. The germline gives CDR1 SQVTM, CDR2 ANQGSEA. The DNA of the CDR3 is TGCAGCGCCTTGGGACAGGGGGAGAACACTGAAGCTTTCTTT. Encoded protein: CSALGQGENTEAFF.